This T cell receptor (beta chain) derives from a study of T cell responses to AZD1222 COVID-19 vaccine. Whole-study context: The analysis combined second doses at about 4 or about 12 weeks. Study-level results: Regions 160-218 and 743-854 dominated among vaccine-associated CD4 TCRs spanning spike. Clonal diversity may have been underestimated in mostly white British donors.

Comments on this clone: Antigen: not known.

Germline assignment: CDR1 SGHDT and CDR2 YYEEEE. Between the trimmed V and J ends, which lost 4 bases and 3 bases, there was a span of 14 bases. This CDR3 has 14 amino acids. The assay was immunoSEQ multiplex PCR, and TCRdb's table has in-frame clones only and misses some. The sample holds around 150,000 clones, roughly 90% seen once. The input for sequencing was peripheral blood, taken on day 0 of AZD1222 vaccination. The chain links TRBV5-6 to TRBJ2-7; a possible D gene is TRBD1 (5 bases). The TCR was taken from an adult in good health. The CDR3 protein is CASSPMMQGYEQYF. CDR3 bases: TGTGCCAGCAGCCCGATGATGCAGGGCTACGAGCAGTACTTC. Looking up the rest from reference TRBV5-6 and TRBJ2-7 gives the full variable domain: DAGVTQSPTHLIKTRGQQVTLRCSPKSGHDTVSWYQQALGQGPQFIFQYYEEEERQRGNFPDRFSGHQFPNYSSELNVNALLLGDSALYLCASSPMMQGYEQYFGPGTRLTVT.